The 29 T cell receptor beta chains below come from one sample, sequenced in a study of blood T cells in healthy people across ages. Combining a sample-barcoded 5' primer with a J-beta primer mix, a second PCR ran for 7 to 11 cycles. In TCRdb, the 5' RACE reads were re-called with MiXCR into one record per CDR3 protein. Seen here are approximately 1,000,000 distinct CDR3 sequences, 40% to 45% observed once, and the top ten hold around 18%. Input material: blood. The receptors derive from a woman in her sixties in good health.

The chain couples TRBV7-9 to TRBJ2-3; D might be TRBD1 (5 bases). Germline V CDR1 and CDR2: SEHNR, FQNEAQ (reference sequence). Between the trimmed V and J ends, which lost 5 bases and 4 bases, there was a span of 16 bases. The CDR3 runs 15 residues. CDR3 coding DNA: TGTGCCAGCAGCCCCCGCAGGGCCGAAGCAGATACGCAGTATTTT. Encoded protein: CASSPRRAEADTQYF.

This clonotype was detected only once. The rearrangement uses TRBV12-3 or TRBV12-4 and TRBJ2-6, with 8 nucleotides matching TRBD1. The CDR3 is made up of 19 amino acids. J lost 0 bases, V lost 6 bases, and 13 bases had no gene match. As DNA, the CDR3 is TGTGCCAGCAGACCAGCCCCGGGACAGGTTGTCTCTGGGGCCAACGTCCTGACTTTC. Its protein product is CASRPAPGQVVSGANVLTF.

The chain is built from TRBV5-1 and TRBJ2-5, with D hard to call. CDR3 size: 16 residues. V lost 4 bases, J lost 2 bases, and 18 bases lay in between. Germline V gives CDR1 SGHRS, CDR2 YFSETQ. The CDR3 reads CASSLVTGSVQETQYF. The CDR3 DNA reads as TGCGCCAGCAGCCTAGTAACCGGGTCTGTACAAGAGACCCAGTACTTC.

The chain uses TRBV15 and TRBJ1-1, with D hard to call. Germline V gives CDR1 LNHNV, CDR2 YYDKDF (reference sequence). The V gene lost 2 bases and the J gene lost 1 base, with 11 bases spanning the gap. The CDR3 contains 15 residues. CDR3 region: CATSRSDGRNTEAFF. The DNA of the CDR3 is TGTGCCACCAGCAGATCGGACGGCCGGAACACTGAAGCTTTCTTT.

This sequence joins TRBV12-3 or TRBV12-4 and TRBJ2-3; 8 positions match TRBD2. V gave up 5 bases and J gave up 1 base; unmatched junction bases: 11. This CDR3 region has 17 residues. This CDR3 reads CASSPPLREGGTDTQYF. DNA of the CDR3: TGTGCCAGCAGTCCCCCCCTCCGGGAGGGAGGCACAGATACGCAGTATTTT.

This clonotype has just a few counts. V usage is TRBV5-1 and J usage is TRBJ2-3; 10 bases are shared with TRBD2. The junction had 8 bases not matched to a gene; V was cut back by 3 bases and J by 4 bases. CDR1 and CDR2 (germline): SGHRS, YFSETQ. CDR3 length: 16 residues. CDR3 amino acids: CASSSLAGGGADTQYF. As DNA, the CDR3 is TGCGCCAGCAGCTCATTAGCGGGAGGAGGGGCAGATACGCAGTATTTT.

The rearrangement uses TRBV6-2 or TRBV6-3 and TRBJ2-3; 7 bases match TRBD2. Germline V lookup: CDR1 MNHEY, CDR2 SVGEGT. This CDR3 contains 15 residues. V dropped 2 bases and J dropped 0; count of bases not matched to a gene: 2. The CDR3 DNA follows: TGTGCCAGCAGTTACCTAGCGGAGAGCACAGATACGCAGTATTTT. Translating gives CASSYLAESTDTQYF.

CDR3 bases: TGTGCCAGCAGCTTAAGCCTCATAAGCTCCGAGCAGTACTTC. Translated: CASSLSLISSEQYF. The V call is TRBV11-3, the J call TRBJ2-7; the D is unclear. The CDR3 is made up of 14 amino acids. Per the germline V gene, CDR1 is SGHNT and CDR2 is YENEEA. Between the trimmed V and J ends, which lost 2 bases and 6 bases, there was a span of 14 bases.

With respect to this clonotype: This may come from a read error, since a much larger clone is one base off. The V and J genes are TRBV6-5 and TRBJ2-5; D call uncertain. CDR3 size: 11 residues. From germline, CDR1 is MNHEY and CDR2 SVGAGI. In DNA form, the CDR3 reads TGTGTCAGCAGGCTTCAAGAGACCCAGTACTTC. It codes for CVSRLQETQYF.

The chain links TRBV20-1 to TRBJ2-5, with D maybe TRBD1 (8 bases). The V end was cut by 8 bases, the J end by 5 bases, with 18 bases between. Germline values: CDR1 DFQATT, CDR2 SNEGSKA (reference sequence). This CDR3 spans 13 amino acids. CDR3 sequence: CSPWTGRGETQYF. CDR3 bases: TGCAGTCCTTGGACAGGGAGGGGTGAGACCCAGTACTTC.

This clonotype was seen once. The chain joins TRBV27 to TRBJ2-1; maybe TRBD2 (5 bases). The CDR3 extends over 13 amino acids. Per the germline V gene, CDR1 is MNHEY and CDR2 is SMNVEV (reference sequence). V lost 3 bases to trimming and J lost 9 bases, with 12 bases between them. The CDR3 reads CASSLVEGGEQFF. The CDR3 nucleotides are TGTGCCAGCAGTTTGGTAGAGGGCGGTGAGCAGTTCTTC.

The chain couples TRBV30 to TRBJ2-3; no firm D call. This CDR3 spans 13 amino acids. Germline V gene data show CDR1 as GTSNPN and CDR2 as SVGIG (reference sequence). With 0 bases removed from V and 0 bases from J, the gap between germline ends came to 4 bases. As DNA, the CDR3 is TGTGCCTGGAGTGTCGGGAGCACAGATACGCAGTATTTT. Protein product: CAWSVGSTDTQYF.

The V and J genes are TRBV10-3 and TRBJ2-3; perhaps TRBD1 as D (6 bases). The CDR3 spans 16 residues. CDR1 is ENHRY and CDR2 is SYGVKD in the germline V gene. V was pared by 10 bases and J by 3 bases, with 23 bases between. The CDR3 loop reads CATRGGLAQRTDTQYF. The CDR3 DNA reads as TGTGCCACCAGGGGTGGGCTAGCACAGAGAACAGATACGCAGTATTTT.

J is TRBJ1-4 and V is TRBV7-9; D remains unclear. The CDR3 runs 16 residues. Germline assignment: CDR1 SEHNR and CDR2 FQNEAQ (reference sequence). Trimming took 3 bases from V and 0 from J, leaving 11 bases between them. The CDR3 loop reads CASSLSPPTTNEKLFF. Written as DNA, the CDR3 is TGTGCCAGCAGCTTGAGCCCCCCAACAACTAATGAAAAACTGTTTTTT.

With respect to this clonotype: The conserved phenylalanine or tryptophan is not found at the CDR3 terminus, so this likely reflects a read error. The chain couples TRBV3-1 to TRBJ2-1; 10 nucleotides line up with TRBD2. CDR3 length equals 16 residues. J was trimmed by 5 bases and V by 0 bases; bases with no gene match: 4. Germline CDR1 LGHDT, CDR2 YNNKEL (reference sequence). The CDR3 here is CASSQDWLAGDNEQFY. The CDR3 bases are TGTGCCAGCAGCCAAGATTGGCTAGCGGGAGACAATGAGCAGTTCTAC.

Concerning this clonotype itself: One junction end disagrees with the germline gene, perhaps due to a read error. The rearrangement uses TRBV9 and TRBJ2-1; tentatively, D is TRBD1 (6 bases). The CDR3 consists of 11 residues. Germline CDR1 and CDR2: SGDLS and YYNGEE. The CDR3 coding sequence is TGTGTCAGCAGGGGAAACAATGAGCAGTTCTTC. This encodes CVSRGNNEQFF.

The chain recombines TRBV7-2 with TRBJ2-7, with D perhaps TRBD1 or TRBD2 (5 bases each). The CDR3 runs to 14 residues. In germline, CDR1 is SGHTA, CDR2 FQGNSA. Trimming pared 5 bases from V and 7 bases from J, leaving 18 bases between. In DNA, the CDR3 is TGTGCCAGCAGCCCAGACGGGACGAATCGAGAGCAGTACTTC. Translated: CASSPDGTNREQYF. Full variable domain (remainder filled in from reference TRBV7-2 and TRBJ2-7): GAGVSQSPSNKVTEKGKDVELRCDPISGHTALYWYRQSLGQGLEFLIYFQGNSAPDKSGLPSDRFSAERTGGSVSTLTIQRTQQEDSAVYLCASSPDGTNREQYFGPGTRLTVT.

This clonotype was seen a few times. The chain couples TRBV3-1 to TRBJ2-7; D is undetermined. Germline V gene sequence: CDR1 LGHDT, CDR2 YNNKEL (reference sequence). The V gene lost 6 bases and the J gene lost 2 bases, with 17 bases spanning the gap. The CDR3 runs 15 residues. In DNA form, the CDR3 reads TGTGCCAGCAGTTACCTCAGGACGCCTCCCTACGAGCAGTACTTC. Its translation is CASSYLRTPPYEQYF.

J is TRBJ2-4 and V is TRBV5-5; no clear D gene. V lost 4 bases to trimming and J lost 15 bases, with 26 bases between them. The germline CDR1 and CDR2 sequences are SGHKS and YYEKEE (reference sequence). The CDR3 runs 15 residues. CDR3 sequence (DNA): TGTGCCAGCAGCGTGCAGGTTATCGGAACCTACGAGCGGTACTTC. Translating it yields CASSVQVIGTYERYF. The full variable domain, in which reference TRBV5-5 and TRBJ2-4 provide the parts outside the CDR3, is DAGVTQSPTHLIKTRGQQVTLRCSPISGHKSVSWYQQVLGQGPQFIFQYYEKEERGRGNFPDRFSARQFPNYSSELNVNALLLGDSALYLCASSVQVIGTYERYFGAGTRLSVL.

This clonotype has a handful of counts. V and J are TRBV7-9 and TRBJ2-1; D is ambiguous. Germline CDR1 reads SEHNR; CDR2 reads FQNEAQ (reference sequence). The CDR3 is 12 amino acids. The ends were cut back, 7 bases at V and 13 bases at J, with 17 bases in the middle. The CDR3 protein is CASTPATMAQFF. As DNA, the CDR3 is TGTGCCAGCACGCCTGCTACGATGGCTCAGTTCTTC.

This clonotype was seen more than once but under ten times. The chain is built from TRBV13 and TRBJ2-7; TRBD1 matches 7 bases. Trimming cost V 4 bases and J 3 bases; bases outside gene matches: 12. The CDR3 runs 16 residues. Per the germline V gene, CDR1 is PRHDT and CDR2 is FYEKMQ (reference sequence). In DNA, the CDR3 is TGTGCCAGCAGCTCACGACAGGGAGATTTGGTCTACGAGCAGTACTTC. This gives the protein CASSSRQGDLVYEQYF.

This clonotype was detected ten times or more. A junction boundary mismatches the germline segment, possibly from a read error. The genes are TRBV12-3 or TRBV12-4 and TRBJ2-7; no firm D call. This CDR3 is 12 amino acids long. Here the CDR3 DNA reads TGTGCCAGCAGCTTAGACTTCTACGAGCAGTACTTC. This sequence encodes CASSLDFYEQYF.

The V and J genes are TRBV20-1 and TRBJ2-1; TRBD1 matches at 10 bases. Near its end, the DNA agrees better with TRBJ2-7, so the J call may be wrong. The CDR3 consists of 15 residues. Per the germline V gene, CDR1 is DFQATT and CDR2 is SNEGSKA (reference sequence). CDR3 DNA: TGCAGTGCTAGTCCCTTGGGGACAGGGGTATGGGAGCAGTACTTC. Protein sequence: CSASPLGTGVWEQYF.

J is TRBJ1-5 and V is TRBV10-3; perhaps TRBD1 as D (5 bases). CDR3 length: 14 amino acids. The V gene's germline CDR1 is ENHRY and CDR2 SYGVKD. V lost 6 bases, J lost 1 base, and 10 bases lay in between. The CDR3 sequence: CAISGTASNQPQHF. The CDR3 coding sequence is TGTGCCATCAGCGGGACGGCGAGCAATCAGCCCCAGCATTTT.

The rearrangement uses TRBV29-1 and TRBJ2-1; D may be TRBD1 (6 bases). The V end was cut by 4 bases, the J end by 9 bases, with 13 bases between. Germline loops: CDR1 SQVTM, CDR2 ANQGSEA. The CDR3 covers 12 residues. The CDR3 nucleotides read TGCAGCGTTGTCAGGGGTACGGCTGAGCAGTTCTTC. This encodes CSVVRGTAEQFF.

There are a few counts of this clonotype. The chain is built from TRBV6-1 and TRBJ2-7, with TRBD1 identical over 9 bases. The CDR3 consists of 17 residues. J was trimmed by 6 bases and V by 6 bases; bases with no gene match: 18. Germline V gives CDR1 MNHNS, CDR2 SASEGT. CDR3 bases: TGTGCCAGCAGCAGGTCTTGGCTGACAGGGGGTATAAGCGAGCAGTACTTC. Protein sequence: CASSRSWLTGGISEQYF.

In regard to this clonotype: A read error is possible here, since a much larger clone lies one base away. The chain has TRBV7-2 and TRBJ2-7; D ambiguous. The length of the CDR3 is 13 residues. CDR1 SGHTA and CDR2 FQGNSA come from the germline V gene. CDR3: CVSSFQSSYEQYF. For the CDR3, the DNA is TGTGTCAGCAGCTTCCAGAGCTCCTACGAGCAGTACTTC.

The chain employs TRBV29-1 and TRBJ2-5; D is unclear. Trimming stripped 2 bases from V and 11 bases from J, with 15 bases between. From germline, CDR1 is SQVTM and CDR2 ANQGSEA. CDR3 length: 12 residues. The CDR3 loop reads CSVEISYNEQYF. The DNA of the CDR3 is TGCAGCGTTGAAATCAGTTACAATGAGCAGTACTTC. Using reference TRBV29-1 and TRBJ2-5 for the parts outside the CDR3, the full variable domain is SAVISQKPSRDICQRGTSLTIQCQVDSQVTMMFWYRQQPGQSLTLIATANQGSEATYESGFVIDKFPISRPNLTFSTLTVSNMSPEDSSIYLCSVEISYNEQYFGPGTRLLVL.

The V call is TRBV3-1, the J call TRBJ2-1; D gene ambiguous. Trimming pared 4 bases from V and 7 bases from J, leaving 11 bases between. The CDR3 spans 13 residues. Germline V gene data show CDR1 as LGHDT and CDR2 as YNNKEL (reference sequence). CDR3 protein: CASSLPSNNEQFF. The CDR3 bases are TGTGCCAGCAGCCTTCCCTCTAATAATGAGCAGTTCTTC.